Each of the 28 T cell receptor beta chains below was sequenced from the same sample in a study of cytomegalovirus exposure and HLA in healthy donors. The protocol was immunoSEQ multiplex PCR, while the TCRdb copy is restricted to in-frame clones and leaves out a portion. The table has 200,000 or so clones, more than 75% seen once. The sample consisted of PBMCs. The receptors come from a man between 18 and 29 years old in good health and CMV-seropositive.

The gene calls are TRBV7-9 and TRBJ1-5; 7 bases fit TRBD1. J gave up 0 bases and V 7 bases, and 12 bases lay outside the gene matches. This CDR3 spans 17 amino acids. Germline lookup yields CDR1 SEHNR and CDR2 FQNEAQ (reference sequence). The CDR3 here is CASTLEGGENSNQPQHF. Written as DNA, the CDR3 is TGTGCCAGCACCCTAGAAGGGGGCGAGAATAGCAATCAGCCCCAGCATTTT.

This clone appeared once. For the CDR3, the DNA is TGTGCCAGCATCCTCACCCTCGACAGGGTGGGGACTGAAGCTTTCTTT. Encoded protein: CASILTLDRVGTEAFF. The chain carries TRBV2 and TRBJ1-1; 7 positions agree with TRBD1. The V gene's germline CDR1 is SNHLY and CDR2 FYNNEI. This CDR3 spans 16 amino acids. V lost 7 bases and J lost 5; bases outside the gene matches: 16.

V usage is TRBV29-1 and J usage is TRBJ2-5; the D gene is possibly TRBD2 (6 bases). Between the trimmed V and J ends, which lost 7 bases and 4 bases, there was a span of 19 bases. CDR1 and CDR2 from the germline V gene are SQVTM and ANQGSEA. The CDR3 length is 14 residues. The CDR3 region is CSAPLGAGGETQYF. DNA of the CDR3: TGCAGCGCCCCTCTCGGGGCCGGGGGAGAGACCCAGTACTTC. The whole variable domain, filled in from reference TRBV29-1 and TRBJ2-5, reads SAVISQKPSRDICQRGTSLTIQCQVDSQVTMMFWYRQQPGQSLTLIATANQGSEATYESGFVIDKFPISRPNLTFSTLTVSNMSPEDSSIYLCSAPLGAGGETQYFGPGTRLLVL.

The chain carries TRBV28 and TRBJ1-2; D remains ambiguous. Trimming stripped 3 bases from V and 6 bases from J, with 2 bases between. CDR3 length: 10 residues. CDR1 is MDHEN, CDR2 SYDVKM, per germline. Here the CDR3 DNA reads TGTGCCAGCAGTTTCGATGGCTACACCTTC. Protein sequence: CASSFDGYTF.

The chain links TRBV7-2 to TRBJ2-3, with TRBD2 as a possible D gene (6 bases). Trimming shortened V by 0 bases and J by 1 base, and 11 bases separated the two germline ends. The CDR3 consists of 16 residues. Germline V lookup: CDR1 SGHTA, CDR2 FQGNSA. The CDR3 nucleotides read TGTGCCAGCAGCTTAGCGGTCGGGAGAGGCACAGATACGCAGTATTTT. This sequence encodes CASSLAVGRGTDTQYF.

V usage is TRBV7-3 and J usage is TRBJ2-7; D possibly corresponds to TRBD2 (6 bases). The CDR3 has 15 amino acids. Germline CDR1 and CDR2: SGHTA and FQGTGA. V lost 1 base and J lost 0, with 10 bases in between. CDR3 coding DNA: TGTGCCAGCAGCTTAAATGCGGGGAGCTCCTACGAGCAGTACTTC. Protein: CASSLNAGSSYEQYF.

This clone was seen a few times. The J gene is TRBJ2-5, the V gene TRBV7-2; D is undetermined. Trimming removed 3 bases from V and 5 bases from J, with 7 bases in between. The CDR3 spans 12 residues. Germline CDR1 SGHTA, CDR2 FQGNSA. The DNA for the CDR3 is TGTGCCAGCAGCTTTGTTCGTGAGACCCAGTACTTC. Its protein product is CASSFVRETQYF.

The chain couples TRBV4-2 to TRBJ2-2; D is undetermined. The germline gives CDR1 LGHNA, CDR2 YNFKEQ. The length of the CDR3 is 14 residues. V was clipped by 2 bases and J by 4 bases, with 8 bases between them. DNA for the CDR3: TGTGCCAGCAGCCAAACAGAAGCCACCGGGGAGCTGTTTTTT. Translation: CASSQTEATGELFF.

CDR3 nucleotides: TGTGCCAGCTCACGGCCGGGACTAGCGATCAACAATGAGCAGTTCTTC. This sequence encodes CASSRPGLAINNEQFF. The rearrangement links TRBV18 to TRBJ2-1; 10 bases match TRBD2. V trimming: 4 bases; J trimming: 5 bases; junction bases outside the gene matches: 8. Per germline, CDR1 KGHSH and CDR2 LQKENI. The CDR3 covers 16 residues.

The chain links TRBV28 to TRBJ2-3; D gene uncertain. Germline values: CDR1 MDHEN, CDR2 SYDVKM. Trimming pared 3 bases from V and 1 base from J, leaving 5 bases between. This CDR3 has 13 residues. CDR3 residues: CASSFLRTDTQYF. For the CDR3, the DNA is TGTGCCAGCAGTTTCCTACGCACAGATACGCAGTATTTT. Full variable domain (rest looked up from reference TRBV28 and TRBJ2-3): DVKVTQSSRYLVKRTGEKVFLECVQDMDHENMFWYRQDPGLGLRLIYFSYDVKMKEKGDIPEGYSVSREKKERFSLILESASTNQTSMYLCASSFLRTDTQYFGPGTRLTVL.

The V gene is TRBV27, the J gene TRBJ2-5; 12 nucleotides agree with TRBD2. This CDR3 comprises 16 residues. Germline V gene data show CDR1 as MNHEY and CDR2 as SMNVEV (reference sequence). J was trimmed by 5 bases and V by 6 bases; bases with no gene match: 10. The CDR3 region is CASSIATSGSAETQYF. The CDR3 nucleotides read TGTGCCAGCAGCATTGCGACTAGCGGGAGTGCGGAGACCCAGTACTTC.

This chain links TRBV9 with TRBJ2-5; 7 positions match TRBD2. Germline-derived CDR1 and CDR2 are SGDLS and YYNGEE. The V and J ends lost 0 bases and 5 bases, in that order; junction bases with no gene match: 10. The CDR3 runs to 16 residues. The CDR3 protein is CASSVAPAGDLETQYF. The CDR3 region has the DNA TGTGCCAGCAGCGTAGCCCCGGCGGGGGATTTGGAGACCCAGTACTTC.

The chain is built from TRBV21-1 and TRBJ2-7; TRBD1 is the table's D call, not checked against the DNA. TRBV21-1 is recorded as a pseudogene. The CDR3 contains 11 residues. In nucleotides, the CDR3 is TGTGCCAGCACTGACGACAGTCCCCAGTACTTC. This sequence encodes CASTDDSPQYF.

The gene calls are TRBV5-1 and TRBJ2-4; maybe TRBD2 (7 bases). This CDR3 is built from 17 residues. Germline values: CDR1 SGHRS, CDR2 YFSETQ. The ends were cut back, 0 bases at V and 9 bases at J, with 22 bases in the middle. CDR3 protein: CASSLGGGPGEGGIQYF. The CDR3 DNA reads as TGCGCCAGCAGCTTGGGAGGTGGTCCAGGGGAGGGCGGCATTCAGTACTTC.

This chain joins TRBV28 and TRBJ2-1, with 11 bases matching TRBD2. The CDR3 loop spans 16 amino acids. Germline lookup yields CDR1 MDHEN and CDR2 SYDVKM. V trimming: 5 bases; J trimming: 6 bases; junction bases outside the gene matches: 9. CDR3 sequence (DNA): TGTGCCAGCAGTCCCTCACTAGCGGGAGTGGTCAATGAGCAGTTCTTC. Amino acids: CASSPSLAGVVNEQFF.

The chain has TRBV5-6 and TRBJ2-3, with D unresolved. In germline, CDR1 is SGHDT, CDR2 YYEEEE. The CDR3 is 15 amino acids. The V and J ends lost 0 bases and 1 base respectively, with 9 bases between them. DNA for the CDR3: TGTGCCAGCAGCTTGGACGGTAAACGCACAGATACGCAGTATTTT. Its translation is CASSLDGKRTDTQYF.

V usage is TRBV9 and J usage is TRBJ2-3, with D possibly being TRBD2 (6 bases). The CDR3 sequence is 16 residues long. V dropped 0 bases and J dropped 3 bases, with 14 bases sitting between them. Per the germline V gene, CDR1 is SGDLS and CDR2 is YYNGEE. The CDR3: CASSVEDGSATDTQYF. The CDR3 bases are TGTGCCAGCAGCGTAGAGGACGGGAGCGCAACAGATACGCAGTATTTT.

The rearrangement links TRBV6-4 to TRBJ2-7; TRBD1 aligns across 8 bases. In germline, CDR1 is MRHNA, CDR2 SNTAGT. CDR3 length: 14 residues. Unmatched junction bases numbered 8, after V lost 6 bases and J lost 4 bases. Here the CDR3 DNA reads TGTGCCAGCAGGCCCCGGACAGGGCTATACGAGCAGTACTTC. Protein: CASRPRTGLYEQYF.

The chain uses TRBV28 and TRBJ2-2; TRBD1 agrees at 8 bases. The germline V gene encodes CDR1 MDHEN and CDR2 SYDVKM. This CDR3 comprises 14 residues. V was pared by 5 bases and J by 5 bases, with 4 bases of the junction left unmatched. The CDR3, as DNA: TGTGCCAGCAGTCTCCGGACAGGGACCGGGGAGCTGTTTTTT. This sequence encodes CASSLRTGTGELFF.

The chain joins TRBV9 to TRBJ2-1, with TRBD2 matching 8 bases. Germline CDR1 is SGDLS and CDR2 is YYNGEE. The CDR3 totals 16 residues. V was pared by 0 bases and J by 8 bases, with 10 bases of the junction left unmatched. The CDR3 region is CASSVAKGTSLDEQFF. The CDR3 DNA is TGTGCCAGCAGCGTAGCGAAAGGGACTAGTCTCGATGAGCAGTTCTTC.

The CDR3 DNA sequence: TGCGCCAGCAGCCCTACAGGGACCGCTTCTGGAAACACCATATATTTT. Protein: CASSPTGTASGNTIYF. The chain links TRBV4-1 to TRBJ1-3; possible D gene TRBD1, 6 bases. V was clipped by 4 bases and J by 1 base, with 14 bases between them. Germline V gene data show CDR1 as MGHRA and CDR2 as YSYEKL. The CDR3 sequence is 16 residues long.

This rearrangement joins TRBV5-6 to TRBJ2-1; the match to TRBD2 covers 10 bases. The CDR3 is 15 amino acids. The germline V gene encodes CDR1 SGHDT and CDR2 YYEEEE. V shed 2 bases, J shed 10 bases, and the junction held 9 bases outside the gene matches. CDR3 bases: TGTGCCAGCAGCTTAGCGGGAGGGCCTTCAGACGAGCAGTTCTTC. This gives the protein CASSLAGGPSDEQFF.

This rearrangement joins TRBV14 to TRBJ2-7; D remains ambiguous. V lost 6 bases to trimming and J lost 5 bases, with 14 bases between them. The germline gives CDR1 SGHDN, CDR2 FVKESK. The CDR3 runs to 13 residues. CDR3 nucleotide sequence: TGTGCCAGCAGGCCACAGTATGCGAACGAGCAGTACTTC. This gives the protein CASRPQYANEQYF.

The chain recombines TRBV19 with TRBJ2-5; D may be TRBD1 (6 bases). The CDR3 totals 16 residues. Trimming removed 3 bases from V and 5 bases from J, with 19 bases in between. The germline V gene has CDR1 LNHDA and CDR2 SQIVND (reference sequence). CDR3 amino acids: CASSILGQSVVETQYF. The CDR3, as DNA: TGTGCCAGTAGTATCCTTGGACAGTCGGTCGTTGAGACCCAGTACTTC. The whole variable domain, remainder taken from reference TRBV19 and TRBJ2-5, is DGGITQSPKYLFRKEGQNVTLSCEQNLNHDAMYWYRQDPGQGLRLIYYSQIVNDFQKGDIAEGYSVSREKKESFPLTVTSAQKNPTAFYLCASSILGQSVVETQYFGPGTRLLVL.

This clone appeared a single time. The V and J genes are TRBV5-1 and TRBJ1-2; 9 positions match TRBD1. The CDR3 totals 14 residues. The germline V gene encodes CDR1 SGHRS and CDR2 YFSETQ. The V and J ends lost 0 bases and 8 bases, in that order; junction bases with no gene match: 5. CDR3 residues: CASSLGDRAHGYTF. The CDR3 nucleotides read TGCGCCAGCAGCTTGGGGGACAGGGCTCACGGCTACACCTTC.

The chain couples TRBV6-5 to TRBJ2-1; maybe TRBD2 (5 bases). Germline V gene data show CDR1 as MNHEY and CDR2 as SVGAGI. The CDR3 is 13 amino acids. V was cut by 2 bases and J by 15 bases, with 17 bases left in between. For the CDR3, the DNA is TGTGCCAGCAGTTACCTCTTTAGCCGGGGATGGTTCTTC. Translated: CASSYLFSRGWFF.

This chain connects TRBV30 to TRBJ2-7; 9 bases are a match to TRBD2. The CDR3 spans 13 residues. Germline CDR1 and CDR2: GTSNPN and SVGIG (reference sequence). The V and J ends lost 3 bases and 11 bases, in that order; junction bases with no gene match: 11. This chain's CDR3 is CAWRTSGSPLKYF. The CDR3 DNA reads TGTGCCTGGAGGACTAGCGGATCTCCACTTAAGTACTTC.

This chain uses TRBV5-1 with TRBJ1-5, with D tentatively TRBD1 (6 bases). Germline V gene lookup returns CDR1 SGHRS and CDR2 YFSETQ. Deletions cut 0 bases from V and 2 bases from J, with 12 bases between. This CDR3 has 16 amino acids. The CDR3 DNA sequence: TGCGCCAGCAGCTTGGCCAATGGACAGCGCAATCAGCCCCAGCATTTT. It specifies CASSLANGQRNQPQHF.